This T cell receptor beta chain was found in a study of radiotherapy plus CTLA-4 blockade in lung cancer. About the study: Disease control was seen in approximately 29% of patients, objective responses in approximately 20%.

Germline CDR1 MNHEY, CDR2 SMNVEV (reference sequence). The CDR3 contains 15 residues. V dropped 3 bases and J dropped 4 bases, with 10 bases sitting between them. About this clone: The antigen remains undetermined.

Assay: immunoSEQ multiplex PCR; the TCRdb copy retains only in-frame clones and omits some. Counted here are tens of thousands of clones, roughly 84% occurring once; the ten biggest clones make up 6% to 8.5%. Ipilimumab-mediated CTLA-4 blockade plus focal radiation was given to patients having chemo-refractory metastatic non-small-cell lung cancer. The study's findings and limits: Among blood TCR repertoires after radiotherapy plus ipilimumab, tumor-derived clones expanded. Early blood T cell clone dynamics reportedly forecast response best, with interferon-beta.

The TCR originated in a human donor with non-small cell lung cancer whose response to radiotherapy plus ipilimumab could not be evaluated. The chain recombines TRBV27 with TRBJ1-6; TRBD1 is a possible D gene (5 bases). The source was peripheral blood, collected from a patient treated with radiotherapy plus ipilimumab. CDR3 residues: CASSLHKGYNSPLHF. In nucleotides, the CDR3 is TGTGCCAGCAGTTTGCACAAGGGGTATAATTCACCCCTCCACTTT.